This is a list of T cell receptor beta chains from one sample in a study of shared clonotypes between healthy human individuals. Profiled with immunoSEQ multiplex PCR; TCRdb holds only in-frame clones, not every one. The table lists some 2.4 million clones, 80% to 95% of them singletons. The sequenced sample was naive CD4+ T cells from PBMCs. The receptor set was obtained from a man younger than 35 in good health. Some clones in this sample may be carry-over from other donors' samples. Each CDR3 is given with its conserved first and last residue. Fields, in order: J gene, clone size, D gene, V gene, CDR3 DNA, CDR3 protein. The D gene is left open where the match is weak. The listing skips clone size in some rows; elsewhere it reads once, few, many or a size class.

J: TRBJ2-2
size: once
D: .
V: TRBV7-3
DNA: TGTGCCAGCAGCTTGAACTCCCTAATGAACACCGGGGAGCTGTTTTTT
CDR3: CASSLNSLMNTGELFF

J: TRBJ2-7
size: .
D: .
V: TRBV7-8
DNA: TGTGCCAGCAGCCCCAGACAGACCCACGGAAGCGAGCAGTACTTC
CDR3: CASSPRQTHGSEQYF

J: TRBJ2-2
size: .
D: .
V: TRBV10-1
DNA: TGCGCCAGCAGGGGCTACAGAGTCCCCACCGGGGAGCTGTTTTTT
CDR3: CASRGYRVPTGELFF

J: TRBJ2-1
size: .
D: TRBD2
V: TRBV5-4
DNA: TGTGCCAGCAGCCCTAGGGGCCAGCGGGAGTCTGCGGACAATGAGCAGTTCTTC
CDR3: CASSPRGQRESADNEQFF

J: TRBJ2-3
size: .
D: TRBD1
V: TRBV28
DNA: TGTGCCAGCAGTTTATGGGGGACAGGGCATTCAGATACGCAGTATTTT
CDR3: CASSLWGTGHSDTQYF

J: TRBJ2-3
size: few
D: TRBD2
V: TRBV5-4
DNA: TGTGCCAGCAGCTTACCTAGCGGGAGTAGAGATACGCAGTATTTT
CDR3: CASSLPSGSRDTQYF

J: TRBJ2-1
size: .
D: TRBD2
V: TRBV5-1
DNA: TGCGCCAGCAACCCTTTAGCGGGAGGGCCCAATGAGCAGTTCTTC
CDR3: CASNPLAGGPNEQFF

J: TRBJ1-5
size: few
D: .
V: TRBV30
DNA: TGTGCCTGGAGTGTAGGTTCCCAGCCCCAGCATTTT
CDR3: CAWSVGSQPQHF

J: TRBJ2-3
size: .
D: .
V: TRBV15
DNA: TGTGCCACCAGGGAGGGGCGGGGAATCACAGATACGCAGTATTTT
CDR3: CATREGRGITDTQYF

J: TRBJ2-1
size: .
D: TRBD1
V: TRBV7-9
DNA: TGTGCCAGCAGCCACCAACTTACAGGGGGCAATGAGCAGTTCTTC
CDR3: CASSHQLTGGNEQFF

J: TRBJ1-1
size: .
D: .
V: TRBV28
DNA: TGTGCCAGCAGTTTTTTCAGGGCGAACACTGAAGCTTTCTTT
CDR3: CASSFFRANTEAFF

J: TRBJ2-2
size: .
D: .
V: TRBV19
DNA: TGTGCCAGTACCGTCGGGGGGCGGGGCACCGGGGAGCTGTTTTTT
CDR3: CASTVGGRGTGELFF

J: TRBJ2-1
size: .
D: .
V: TRBV9
DNA: TGTGCCAGCAGCTCCACCGGGTCCTACAATGAGCAGTTCTTC
CDR3: CASSSTGSYNEQFF

J: TRBJ2-7
size: .
D: TRBD1
V: TRBV5-1
DNA: TGCGCCAGCAGCCGCATAGGGGGCCTAAACGAGCAGTACTTC
CDR3: CASSRIGGLNEQYF

J: TRBJ2-7
size: .
D: TRBD2
V: TRBV7-2
DNA: TGTGCCAGCAGCCTACTGGGAGTAGCGGGAGGGGGCGAGCAGTACTTC
CDR3: CASSLLGVAGGGEQYF

J: TRBJ1-2
size: .
D: TRBD1
V: TRBV10-3
DNA: TGTGCCATCAGTGCGGGACAGGGGTACGGCTACACCTTC
CDR3: CAISAGQGYGYTF

J: TRBJ2-1
size: .
D: .
V: TRBV5-1
DNA: TGCGCCAGCAGCTTGGTGGCCACGCGCTCCTACAATGAGCAGTTCTTC
CDR3: CASSLVATRSYNEQFF

J: TRBJ2-3
size: .
D: .
V: TRBV7-9
DNA: TGTGCCAGCAGCCCGGGGCGGAGCACAGATACGCAGTATTTT
CDR3: CASSPGRSTDTQYF